This TCR beta chain appears in the sequencing data of a study of a mutant IDH1 vaccine in newly diagnosed glioma. Study at large: Vaccine dosing followed radiotherapy by 4-6 weeks, or accompanied temozolomide cycles. Mean patient age was around 40 years; about 60% were male and 37.5% female. Patients had received radiotherapy, temozolomide, or both previously, most receiving both.

Time point in this sample: week 23, last vaccination. The study gave 300 ug of mutant IDH1 20-mer peptide per vaccine dose, with topical imiquimod. New astrocytomas of WHO grade 3 or 4 that were IDH1-mutant and ATRX-lost were found in the donors. Here immunoSEQ multiplex PCR was the method, and the copy in TCRdb shows in-frame clones only, minus some. In the table there are around 41,000 clones, over 70% of which are singletons. Comments on this clone: Antigen: not known.

CDR3 length: 12 amino acids. Trimming pared 5 bases from V and 7 bases from J, leaving 12 bases between. Germline-derived CDR1 and CDR2 are SEHNR and FQNEAQ (reference sequence). The sample consisted of PBMCs, taken from a glioma patient whose treatment included an IDH1 peptide vaccine. This TCR came from a woman in her 40s with glioma. Some clones in this sample may be carry-over from other donors' samples. The chain recombines TRBV7-9 with TRBJ2-7; maybe TRBD1 (6 bases). The CDR3 is CASSHTGYEQYF. For the CDR3, the DNA is TGTGCCAGCAGCCATACAGGGTATGAGCAGTACTTC.